This record concerns one T cell receptor (beta chain) sequence. This clone was observed a few times. Its specific antigen is unknown. Per-base quality was not reported, and no clone a single base away is much larger than it. The sample is drawn from a study of OX40 agonist ivuxolimab in advanced cancers. Study-level background: Ivuxolimab was a fully human IgG2 agonistic monoclonal antibody targeting the costimulatory receptor OX40 (CD134). Prior anti-PD-1, anti-PD-L1 or anti-CTLA-4 therapy was permitted, and checkpoint inhibitors had been received by around 40% of dose-escalation patients. In the dose-escalation cohort, 70% to 85% of patients were male, and the mean age was roughly 56 years with a range of roughly 23 to 79. Of the approximately 50 dose-escalation patients, hepatocellular carcinoma was present in some 19, melanoma in roughly 15, renal cell carcinoma in 9 and head and neck cancer in 9. Intravenous ivuxolimab was administered to patients every 2 weeks at six dose levels: 0.01, 0.1, 0.3, 1.5, 3 and 10 mg/kg. The purpose of peripheral TCRbeta sequencing was to test whether ivuxolimab changed TCR sequence diversity and led to clonal T-cell expansion. The monotherapy dose-escalation portion (N ≈ 56 patients) of the phase I ivuxolimab trial is reported in the paper. Partial responses occurred in three dose-escalation patients, of whom one had hepatocellular carcinoma and two had cutaneous melanoma.

Patients with autoimmune disease history or receiving systemic immunosuppression were excluded from the trial. Peripheral blood for TCR sequencing was drawn from every dose cohort at baseline, at cycle 4 day 1 and at cycle 7 day 1. Samples came from an open-label, multicenter, first-in-human phase I dose-escalation trial of ivuxolimab. Adults with locally advanced or metastatic head and neck squamous cell, hepatocellular, melanoma or renal cell carcinoma were enrolled in the trial. CD4+ and CD8+ T cells were sorted separately from peripheral blood before TCR sequencing. Results the study describes overall, beyond this receptor: Partial responders in the 0.1-3.0 mg/kg groups had among the lowest normalized peripheral clonal expansion, especially among CD8+ T cells. Low levels of normalized T-cell clonal expansion were also shown by some nonresponding patients. At doses of 0.1 to 3.0 mg/kg, clonal expansion of both CD4+ and CD8+ T cells in blood was seen between baseline and week 6. After ivuxolimab, CD8+ T cells had more expanded clones than CD4+ T cells on average. The antigen specificity of the clonally expanded peripheral T cells was not determined.

The CDR3 sequence holds 14 residues, the cysteine and phenylalanine included. Only the CDR3 DNA stays, 42 bases, in frame from base 1. Via the germline V gene, CDR1 is SGDLS and CDR2 YYNGEE. The junction shows trimming of 2 bases on V and 2 bases on J, plus 7 bases between the germline ends. Genomic DNA was extracted from sorted cells for sequencing of the TCRbeta CDR3 region. The immunoSEQ Assay was used to sequence the TCRbeta CDR3 regions. TCRdb stores this immuneACCESS table with in-frame sequences only. Part of the clones is absent; in the studies checked, under half of the shortfall reflects unresolved V genes, and no reason is known for the rest. A total of about 68,000 clones appear in this sample, just over 90% of them only once. The ten largest clones add up to about 5.9% of the sample.

The sequencing here drew on CD4+ or CD8+ T cells sorted from blood, taken in a trial of the OX40 agonist ivuxolimab. The chain employs TRBV9 and TRBJ2-2; no D gene can be assigned with confidence. This sequence was found in an adult with an advanced solid tumor such as melanoma, head and neck, liver or kidney cancer. The DNA sequence is given as TGTGCCAGCAGCGTCTTAGGTAACACCGGGGAGCTGTTTTTT. Its amino acids are CASSVLGNTGELFF.